The T cell receptor (beta chain) under discussion was sequenced for a study of CD8+ T cells in alopecia areata. For the study at large: Each of the treated patients was given oral tofacitinib, 5 to 10 mg twice daily, for moderate-to-severe alopecia areata.

Collected material from alopecia areata patients comprised lesional scalp punch biopsies and peripheral blood. Sorted populations comprised CD4+ and CD8+ T cells obtained from PBMCs. It was cDNA, reverse transcribed from extracted RNA, that served as the sequencing template. Assay used: immunoSEQ multiplex PCR; TCRdb lists only in-frame clones, some missing. The profile covers hundreds of thousands of clones, with less than 80% appearing a single time and 1% to 1.5% taken by the ten largest. This clonotype originated in a human donor with alopecia areata. Sequencing used CD4+ T cells sorted from blood, obtained at week 0.

The CDR3 bases are TGTGCCTGGAGTGGCGGACAGGGGAATCGCCTCGAGCAGTACTTC. This sequence encodes CAWSGGQGNRLEQYF. The V call is TRBV30, the J call TRBJ2-7, with 9 bases aligning to TRBD1. The CDR3 is 15 amino acids. The germline CDR1 and CDR2 sequences are GTSNPN and SVGIG (reference sequence). V dropped 1 base and J dropped 6; count of bases not matched to a gene: 10.